This passage covers 5 T cell receptor beta chains from one sample sequenced in a study of cytomegalovirus exposure and HLA in healthy donors. Measured with immunoSEQ multiplex PCR; TCRdb has only the in-frame clones, and not every one. The table includes about 150,000 clones, around 88% detected once. The source material was PBMCs. These TCRs come from a man between 18 and 29 years old in good health and CMV-seropositive.

This chain joins TRBV6-4 and TRBJ2-2; no firm D call. This CDR3 is built from 16 residues. The germline gives CDR1 MRHNA, CDR2 SNTAGT. V lost 4 bases and J lost 6, with 18 bases in between. The CDR3 DNA follows: TGTGCCAGCAGTGTAGGTTCGGCTAGTCTTCCCGGGGAGCTGTTTTTT. The encoded protein is CASSVGSASLPGELFF.

The rearrangement links TRBV9 to TRBJ2-5, with D perhaps matching TRBD1 (6 bases). The CDR3 length is 15 residues. V lost 3 bases to trimming and J lost 7 bases, with 19 bases between them. Germline V gene lookup returns CDR1 SGDLS and CDR2 YYNGEE. The CDR3 region is CASSEKDSPTGTQYF. In nucleotides, the CDR3 is TGTGCCAGCAGCGAAAAGGACAGTCCGACGGGGACCCAGTACTTC.

This clone is a singleton in its sample. The V call is TRBV7-8, the J call TRBJ2-2; 9 bases match TRBD2. There are 16 residues in the CDR3. Germline V gives CDR1 SGHVS, CDR2 FQNEAQ. With 5 bases clipped from V and 5 bases from J, the junction kept 9 bases outside the gene matches. The CDR3 coding sequence is TGTGCCAGCAGCCTCGTGGCGGGAGGGGGAACCGGGGAGCTGTTTTTT. Amino acid sequence: CASSLVAGGGTGELFF. Full variable domain (remainder filled in from reference TRBV7-8 and TRBJ2-2): GAGVSQSPRYKVAKRGQDVALRCDPISGHVSLFWYQQALGQGPEFLTYFQNEAQLDKSGLPSDRFFAERPEGSVSTLKIQRTQQEDSAVYLCASSLVAGGGTGELFFGEGSRLTVL.

This chain links TRBV2 with TRBJ1-6; 10 bases match TRBD1. From germline, CDR1 is SNHLY and CDR2 FYNNEI. J lost 5 bases, V lost 6 bases, and 4 bases had no gene match. The CDR3 is 15 amino acids. The CDR3 DNA reads as TGTGCCAGCAGGAGACAGGGGGCGGATAATTCACCCCTCCACTTT. It yields the protein CASRRQGADNSPLHF.

The chain recombines TRBV2 with TRBJ2-2; 9 positions agree with TRBD2. Trimming at V came to 10 bases and at J to 8 bases, leaving 8 bases not matched to a gene. CDR1 is SNHLY and CDR2 is FYNNEI in the germline V gene. This CDR3 region has 13 residues. CDR3 DNA sequence: TGTGCCACCAGCGGGGGGAAGTATGGGGAGCTGTTTTTT. It translates to CATSGGKYGELFF.